Shown below are 5 T cell receptor beta chains from a single sample sequenced in a study of blood T cell repertoires in COVID-19. Clones were sequenced by immunoSEQ multiplex PCR, and TCRdb holds only the in-frame ones, with some missing. Among about 180,000 clones listed, 80% to 90% were seen once. The material sequenced was peripheral blood. These receptors were taken from a man aged 18 to 29 who had recovered from COVID-19.

The genes are TRBV12-3 or TRBV12-4 and TRBJ2-2; 10 nucleotides align to TRBD1. CDR3 length: 13 residues. V trimming: 8 bases; J trimming: 6 bases; junction bases outside the gene matches: 3. CDR3 protein: CASRTGGSGELFF. DNA of the CDR3: TGTGCCAGCCGGACAGGGGGGTCCGGGGAGCTGTTTTTT.

The V call is TRBV19, the J call TRBJ1-5, with D unclear. With 3 bases removed from V and 6 bases from J, the gap between germline ends came to 9 bases. CDR1 and CDR2 (germline): LNHDA, SQIVND (reference sequence). The CDR3 spans 13 residues. The CDR3, as DNA: TGTGCCAGTAGTATGGCAGAGGTTCAGCCCCAGCATTTT. Translation: CASSMAEVQPQHF.

This rearrangement joins TRBV10-3 to TRBJ1-2; TRBD1 aligns across 11 bases. The CDR3 extends over 18 amino acids. J was trimmed by 0 bases and V by 2 bases; bases with no gene match: 8. CDR1 and CDR2 (germline): ENHRY, SYGVKD. The CDR3 loop reads CAISEQPGQGDTNYGYTF. The CDR3, as DNA: TGTGCCATCAGTGAGCAACCGGGACAGGGGGACACTAACTATGGCTACACCTTC.

This clone was seen a few times. The rearrangement links TRBV4-1 to TRBJ2-7; 10 bases agree with TRBD2. Germline CDR1 and CDR2: MGHRA and YSYEKL. The length of the CDR3 is 16 residues. With V trimmed by 1 base and J by 0 bases, 3 bases remained unmatched. DNA for the CDR3: TGCGCCAGCAGCCAAGTGGGACTAGCGCCCTCCTACGAGCAGTACTTC. Its translation: CASSQVGLAPSYEQYF.

The chain couples TRBV29-1 to TRBJ2-1; a weak D match, TRBD2 (5 bases). The V gene's germline CDR1 is SQVTM and CDR2 ANQGSEA. V dropped 5 bases and J dropped 10 bases, with 18 bases sitting between them. This CDR3 spans 13 amino acids. This CDR3 is CSVRGPTVREQFF. Here the CDR3 DNA reads TGCAGCGTTCGCGGGCCCACCGTGAGGGAGCAGTTCTTC.